This TCR beta chain appears in the sequencing data of a study of cytomegalovirus exposure and HLA in healthy donors. Details on this clone: The antigen remains undetermined.

General observations from the study: Reported findings show TCR beta sequences accurately forecast HLA-A and HLA-B alleles in most subjects. Compared with the roughly 670-donor mean, an Asian-associated ancestry cluster reportedly had fewer N-insertions, according to a later analysis. Presence/absence analyses assumed roughly uniform sequencing depth across donors, which may not hold. A later analysis linked 16,951 TCR beta sequences to HLA alleles at 0.05 false discovery rate.

With 5 bases removed from V and 4 bases from J, the gap between germline ends came to 15 bases. Per germline, CDR1 SGHRS and CDR2 YFSETQ. This CDR3 is built from 14 residues. PCR employed 60 Vbeta and 13 Jbeta primers. Clones were read by immunoSEQ multiplex PCR, and TCRdb kept only the in-frame ones, dropping some. This repertoire shows about 200,000 clones, 86% found once; its top ten account for roughly 0.34%. The sequenced sample was PBMCs. The receptor was isolated from a woman aged 25 to 39 in good health and CMV-seronegative. The chain joins TRBV5-1 to TRBJ2-5; weak D call: TRBD2 (6 bases). The CDR3 DNA reads TGCGCCAGCAGACCTGGAGGGGAAGGAGAGACCCAGTACTTC. Its translation: CASRPGGEGETQYF.